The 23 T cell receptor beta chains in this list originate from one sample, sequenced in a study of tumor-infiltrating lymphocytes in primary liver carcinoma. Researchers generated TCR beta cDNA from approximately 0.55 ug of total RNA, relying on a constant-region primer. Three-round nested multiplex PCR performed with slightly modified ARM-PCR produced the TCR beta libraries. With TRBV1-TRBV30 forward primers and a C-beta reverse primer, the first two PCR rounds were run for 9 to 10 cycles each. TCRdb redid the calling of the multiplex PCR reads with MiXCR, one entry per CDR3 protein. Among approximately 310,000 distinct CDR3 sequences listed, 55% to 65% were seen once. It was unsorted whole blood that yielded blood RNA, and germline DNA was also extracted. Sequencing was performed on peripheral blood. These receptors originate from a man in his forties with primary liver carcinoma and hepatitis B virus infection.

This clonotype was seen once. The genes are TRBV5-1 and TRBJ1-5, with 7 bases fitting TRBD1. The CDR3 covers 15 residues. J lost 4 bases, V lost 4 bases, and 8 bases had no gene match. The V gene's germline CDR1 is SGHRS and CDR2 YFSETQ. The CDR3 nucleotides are TGCGCCAGCAGCCTCGGGACAGTTGATAATCAGCCCCAGCATTTT. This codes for CASSLGTVDNQPQHF.

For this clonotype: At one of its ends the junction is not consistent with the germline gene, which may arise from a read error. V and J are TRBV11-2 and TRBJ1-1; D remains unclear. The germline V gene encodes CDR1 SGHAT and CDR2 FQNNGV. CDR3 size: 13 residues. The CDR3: CARSGMVLAEALF. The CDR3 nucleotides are TGTGCCAGGAGCGGAATGGTTCTGGCGGAAGCTCTCTTT. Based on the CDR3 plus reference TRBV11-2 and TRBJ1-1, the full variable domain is EAGVAQSPRYKIIEKRQSVAFWCNPISGHATLYWYQQILGQGPKLLIQFQNNGVVDDSQLPKDRFSAERLKGVDSTLKIQPAKLEDSAVYLCARSGMVLAEALFGQGTRLTVV.

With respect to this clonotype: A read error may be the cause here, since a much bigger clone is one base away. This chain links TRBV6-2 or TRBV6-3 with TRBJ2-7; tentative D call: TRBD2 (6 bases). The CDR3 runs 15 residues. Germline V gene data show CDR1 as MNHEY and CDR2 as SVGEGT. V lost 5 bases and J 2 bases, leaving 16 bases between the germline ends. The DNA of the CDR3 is TGTGCCAGCAGTGTGATAGCGGCTCCGACCTACGAGCAGTACTTC. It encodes CASSVIAAPTYEQYF.

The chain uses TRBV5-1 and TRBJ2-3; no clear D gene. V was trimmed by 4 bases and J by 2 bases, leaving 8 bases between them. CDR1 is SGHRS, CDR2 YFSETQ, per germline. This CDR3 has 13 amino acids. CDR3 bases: TGCGCCAGCAGCCCCAAAACCACAGATACGCAGTATTTT. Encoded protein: CASSPKTTDTQYF.

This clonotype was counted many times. CDR3 sequence reads: CASSQDWGTSIHEQFF. CDR3 in DNA: TGCGCCAGCAGCCAAGATTGGGGGACTAGCATCCATGAGCAGTTCTTC. The chain joins TRBV4-3 to TRBJ2-1; 9 positions agree with TRBD2. This CDR3 is 16 amino acids long. V lost 0 bases to trimming and J lost 8 bases; unmatched junction nucleotides: 8. The germline CDR1 and CDR2 sequences are LGHNA and YSLEER.

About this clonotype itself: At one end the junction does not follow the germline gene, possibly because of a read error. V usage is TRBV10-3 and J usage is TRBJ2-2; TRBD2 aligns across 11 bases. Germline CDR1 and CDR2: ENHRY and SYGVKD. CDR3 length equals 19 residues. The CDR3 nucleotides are TGTGCCATCAGTGGGTCGGCGGGAAGACTAGCGGGATACACCTGGGAGCTGTCTTTT. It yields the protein CAISGSAGRLAGYTWELSF.

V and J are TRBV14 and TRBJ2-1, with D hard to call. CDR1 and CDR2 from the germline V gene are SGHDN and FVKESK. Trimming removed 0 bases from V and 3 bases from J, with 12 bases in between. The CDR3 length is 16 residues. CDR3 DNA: TGTGCCAGCAGCCAAGAGGATCGGCGCTTCTACAATGAGCAGTTCTTC. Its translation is CASSQEDRRFYNEQFF.

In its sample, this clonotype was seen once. As DNA, the CDR3 is TGTGCCAGCAGCTTGGGGGCAAGGGATGGAGATGGAAAACTGTTTTTT. Its translation: CASSLGARDGDGKLFF. V usage is TRBV5-6 and J usage is TRBJ1-4; unclear D gene. Looked up from germline, CDR1 is SGHDT and CDR2 is YYEEEE. The CDR3 is made up of 16 amino acids. The V and J ends lost 0 bases and 10 bases respectively, with 19 bases between them.

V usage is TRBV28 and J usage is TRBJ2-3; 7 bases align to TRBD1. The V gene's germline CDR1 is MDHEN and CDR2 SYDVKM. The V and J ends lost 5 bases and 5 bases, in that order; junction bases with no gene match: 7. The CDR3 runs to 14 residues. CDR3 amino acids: CASSLTGAKDTQYF. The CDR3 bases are TGTGCCAGCAGTCTCACAGGGGCGAAAGATACGCAGTATTTT.

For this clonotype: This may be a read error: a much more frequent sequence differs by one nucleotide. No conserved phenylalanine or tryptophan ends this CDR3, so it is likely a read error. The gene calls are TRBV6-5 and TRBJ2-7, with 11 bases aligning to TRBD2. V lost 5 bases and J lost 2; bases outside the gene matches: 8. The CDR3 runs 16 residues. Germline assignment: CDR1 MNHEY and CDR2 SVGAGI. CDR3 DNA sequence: TGTGCCAGCAGTAGAATGACTAGCGGGACAGCCTACGAGCAGTACTTG. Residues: CASSRMTSGTAYEQYL.

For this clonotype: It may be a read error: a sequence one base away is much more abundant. CDR3 in amino acids: CGSNTGGHEQFF. The CDR3 DNA is TGTGGCAGCAATACCGGAGGGCATGAGCAGTTCTTC. The chain combines TRBV28 with TRBJ2-1; weak D call: TRBD2 (6 bases). The CDR3 covers 12 residues. The germline CDR1 and CDR2 sequences are MDHEN and SYDVKM.

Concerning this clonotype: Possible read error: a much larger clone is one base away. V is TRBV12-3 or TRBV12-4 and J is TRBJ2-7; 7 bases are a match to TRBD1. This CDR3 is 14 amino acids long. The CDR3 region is CASRGTAASSEQYF. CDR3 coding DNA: TGTGCCAGCAGGGGGACAGCTGCGTCCTCCGAGCAGTACTTC.

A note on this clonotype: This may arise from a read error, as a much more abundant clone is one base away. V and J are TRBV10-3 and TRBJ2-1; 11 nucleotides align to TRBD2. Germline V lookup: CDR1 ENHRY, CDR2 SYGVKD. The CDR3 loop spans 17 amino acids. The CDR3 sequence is CANSTARTSGSSNEQFF. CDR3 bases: TGTGCCAACAGTACGGCCCGTACTAGCGGGAGCTCGAATGAGCAGTTCTTC.

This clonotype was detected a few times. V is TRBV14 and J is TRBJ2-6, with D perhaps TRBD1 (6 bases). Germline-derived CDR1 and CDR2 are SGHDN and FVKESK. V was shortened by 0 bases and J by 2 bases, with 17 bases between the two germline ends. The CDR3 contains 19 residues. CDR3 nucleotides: TGTGCCAGCAGCCAAGAATGGCCAGGGGTTCCTCCTGGGGCCAACGTCCTGACTTTC. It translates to CASSQEWPGVPPGANVLTF.

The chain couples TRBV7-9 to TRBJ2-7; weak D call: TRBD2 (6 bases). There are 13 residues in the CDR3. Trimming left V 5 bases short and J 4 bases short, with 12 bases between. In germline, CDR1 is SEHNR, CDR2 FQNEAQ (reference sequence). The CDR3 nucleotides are TGTGCCAGCAGCGCGGACTACGCATACGAGCAGTACTTC. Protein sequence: CASSADYAYEQYF.

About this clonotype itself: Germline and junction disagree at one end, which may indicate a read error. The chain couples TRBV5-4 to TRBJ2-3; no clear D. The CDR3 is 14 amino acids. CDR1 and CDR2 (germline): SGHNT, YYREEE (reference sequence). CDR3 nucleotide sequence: TGTGCCAGCAGCTTTATGTTGGCTCCAGATACGCAGTGTTTT. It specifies CASSFMLAPDTQCF.

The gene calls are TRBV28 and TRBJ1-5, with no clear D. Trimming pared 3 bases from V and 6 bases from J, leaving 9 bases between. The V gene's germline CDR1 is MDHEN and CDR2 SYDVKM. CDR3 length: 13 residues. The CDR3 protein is CASSLRSVQPQHF. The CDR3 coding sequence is TGTGCCAGCAGTTTGCGTAGCGTTCAGCCCCAGCATTTT.

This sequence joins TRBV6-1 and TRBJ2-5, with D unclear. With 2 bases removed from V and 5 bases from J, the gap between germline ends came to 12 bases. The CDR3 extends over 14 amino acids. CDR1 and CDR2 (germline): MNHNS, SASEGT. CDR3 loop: CASSETPRWETQYF. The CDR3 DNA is TGTGCCAGCAGTGAAACTCCTAGGTGGGAGACCCAGTACTTC.

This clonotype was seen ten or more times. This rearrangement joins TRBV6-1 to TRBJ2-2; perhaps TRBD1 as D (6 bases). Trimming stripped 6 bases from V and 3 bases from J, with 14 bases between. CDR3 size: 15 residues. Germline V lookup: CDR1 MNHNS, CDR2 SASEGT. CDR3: CASRNNREYTGELFF. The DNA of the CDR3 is TGTGCCAGCAGGAACAACAGGGAATACACCGGGGAGCTGTTTTTT.

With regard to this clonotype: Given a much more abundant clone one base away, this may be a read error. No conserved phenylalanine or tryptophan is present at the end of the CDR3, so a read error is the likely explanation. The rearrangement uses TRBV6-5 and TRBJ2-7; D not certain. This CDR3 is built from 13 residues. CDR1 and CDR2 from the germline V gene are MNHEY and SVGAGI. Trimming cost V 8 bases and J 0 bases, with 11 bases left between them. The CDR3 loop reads CASFGGVSYEQYL. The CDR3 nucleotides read TGTGCCAGCTTCGGCGGCGTCTCCTACGAGCAGTACCTC.

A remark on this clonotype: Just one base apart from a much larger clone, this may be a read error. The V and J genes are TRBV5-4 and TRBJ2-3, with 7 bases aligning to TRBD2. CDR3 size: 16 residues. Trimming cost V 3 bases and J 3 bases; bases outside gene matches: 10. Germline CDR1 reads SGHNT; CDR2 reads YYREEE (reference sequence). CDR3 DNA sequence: TGTGCCAGCAGCTACGGGGGGAACTCCCGGACAGATACGCAGTATTTT. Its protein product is CASSYGGNSRTDTQYF.

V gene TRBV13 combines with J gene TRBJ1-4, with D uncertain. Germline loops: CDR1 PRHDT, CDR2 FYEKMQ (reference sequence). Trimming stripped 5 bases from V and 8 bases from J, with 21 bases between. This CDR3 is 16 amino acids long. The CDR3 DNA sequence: TGTGCCAGCAGCCACCGGAGAGTCCTTCGCGGGGAAAAACTGTTTTTT. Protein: CASSHRRVLRGEKLFF. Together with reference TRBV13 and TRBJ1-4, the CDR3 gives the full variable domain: AAGVIQSPRHLIKEKRETATLKCYPIPRHDTVYWYQQGPGQDPQFLISFYEKMQSDKGSIPDRFSAQQFSDYHSELNMSSLELGDSALYFCASSHRRVLRGEKLFFGSGTQLSVL.

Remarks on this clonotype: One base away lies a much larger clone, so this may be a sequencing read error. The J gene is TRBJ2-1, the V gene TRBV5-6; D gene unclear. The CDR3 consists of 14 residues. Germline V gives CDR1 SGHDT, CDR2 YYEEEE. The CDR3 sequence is CVSSLLGSYNEQFF. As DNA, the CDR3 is TGTGTCAGCAGCTTATTGGGCTCCTACAATGAGCAGTTCTTC.